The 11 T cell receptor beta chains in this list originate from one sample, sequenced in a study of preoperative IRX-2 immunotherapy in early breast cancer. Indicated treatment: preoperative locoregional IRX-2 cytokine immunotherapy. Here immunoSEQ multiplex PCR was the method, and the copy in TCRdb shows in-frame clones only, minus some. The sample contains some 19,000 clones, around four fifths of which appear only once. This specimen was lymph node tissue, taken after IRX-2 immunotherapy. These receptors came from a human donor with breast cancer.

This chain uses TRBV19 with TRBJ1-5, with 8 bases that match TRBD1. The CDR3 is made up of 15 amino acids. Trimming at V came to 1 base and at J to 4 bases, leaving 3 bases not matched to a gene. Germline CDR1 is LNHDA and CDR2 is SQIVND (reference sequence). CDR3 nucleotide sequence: TGTGCCAGTAGTATAGCCGGGACAGGAAATCAGCCCCAGCATTTT. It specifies CASSIAGTGNQPQHF.

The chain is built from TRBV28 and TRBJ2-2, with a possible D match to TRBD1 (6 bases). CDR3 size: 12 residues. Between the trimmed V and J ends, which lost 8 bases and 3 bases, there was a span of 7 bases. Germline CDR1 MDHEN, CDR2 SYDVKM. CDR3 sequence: CASQGYTGELFF. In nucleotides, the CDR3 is TGTGCCAGCCAGGGGTACACCGGGGAGCTGTTTTTT.

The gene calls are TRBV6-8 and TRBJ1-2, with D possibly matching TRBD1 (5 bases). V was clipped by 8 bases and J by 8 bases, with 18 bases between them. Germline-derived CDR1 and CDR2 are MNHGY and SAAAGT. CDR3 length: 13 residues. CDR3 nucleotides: TGTGCCAGCGTTGACCAGGGAAGGGAAGGCTACACCTTC. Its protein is CASVDQGREGYTF.

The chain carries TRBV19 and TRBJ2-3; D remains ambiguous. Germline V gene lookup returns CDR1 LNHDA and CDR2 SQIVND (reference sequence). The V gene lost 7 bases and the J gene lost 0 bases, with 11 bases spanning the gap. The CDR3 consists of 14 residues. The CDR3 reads CASTPSGSTDTQYF. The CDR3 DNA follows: TGTGCCAGTACCCCGTCTGGGAGCACAGATACGCAGTATTTT.

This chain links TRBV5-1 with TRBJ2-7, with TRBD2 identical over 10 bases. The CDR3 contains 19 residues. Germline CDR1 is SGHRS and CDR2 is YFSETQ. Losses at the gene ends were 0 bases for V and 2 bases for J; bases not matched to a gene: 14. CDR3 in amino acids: CASSLGLAGASLPPYEQYF. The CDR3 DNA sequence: TGCGCCAGCAGCTTGGGGCTAGCGGGGGCATCCCTCCCCCCCTACGAGCAGTACTTC.

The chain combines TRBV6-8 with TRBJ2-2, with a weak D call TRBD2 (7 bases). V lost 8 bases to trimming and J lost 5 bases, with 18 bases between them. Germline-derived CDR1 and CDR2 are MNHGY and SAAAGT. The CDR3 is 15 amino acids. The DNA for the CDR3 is TGTGCCAGCGGTCCCCGTCGGGGGGCTACCGGGGAGCTGTTTTTT. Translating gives CASGPRRGATGELFF.

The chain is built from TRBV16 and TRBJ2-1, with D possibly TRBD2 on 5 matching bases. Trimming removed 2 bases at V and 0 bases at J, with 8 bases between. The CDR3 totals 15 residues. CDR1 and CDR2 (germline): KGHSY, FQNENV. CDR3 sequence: CASSQEGASYNEQFF. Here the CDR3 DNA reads TGTGCCAGCAGCCAAGAGGGAGCCTCCTACAATGAGCAGTTCTTC.

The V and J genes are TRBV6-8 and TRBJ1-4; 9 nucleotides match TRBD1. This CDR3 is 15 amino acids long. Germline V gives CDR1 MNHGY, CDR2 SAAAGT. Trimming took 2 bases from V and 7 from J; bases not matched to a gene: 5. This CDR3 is CASSYGGQGFEKLFF. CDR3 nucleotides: TGTGCCAGCAGTTACGGGGGACAGGGTTTTGAAAAACTGTTTTTT.

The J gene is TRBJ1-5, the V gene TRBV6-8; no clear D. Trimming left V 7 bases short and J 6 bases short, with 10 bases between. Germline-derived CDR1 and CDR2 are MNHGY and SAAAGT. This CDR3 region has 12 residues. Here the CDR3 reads CASTSGGQPQHF. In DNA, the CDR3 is TGTGCCAGCACAAGCGGTGGTCAGCCCCAGCATTTT.

The CDR3 coding sequence is TGCAGCGTTGTTAGCAGGTTGAACACTGAAGCTTTCTTT. This encodes CSVVSRLNTEAFF. The J gene is TRBJ1-1, the V gene TRBV29-1; D is unclear. The CDR3 totals 13 residues. Per germline, CDR1 SQVTM and CDR2 ANQGSEA. Trimming removed 4 bases at V and 0 bases at J, with 9 bases between.

CDR3 bases: TGTGCCAGCAGACAGGACACAGATACGCAGTATTTT. Translated: CASRQDTDTQYF. The chain carries TRBV2 and TRBJ2-3; D may be TRBD1 (5 bases). The germline V and J ends were trimmed by 6 bases and 2 bases, with 6 bases remaining between them. Germline CDR1 and CDR2: SNHLY and FYNNEI. The length of the CDR3 is 12 residues.